The rows below give T cell receptor beta chains drawn from one sample of a study of CD8 T cells in Susac syndrome. TCRdb independently ran MiXCR on the immunoSEQ multiplex PCR reads; one entry per CDR3 protein. Of about 140,000 distinct CDR3 sequences detected, roughly 96% appear once; the ten largest clones hold 0.11%. Sequenced: CD4+ T cells from PBMCs. The receptor source for this set is a human donor with multiple sclerosis. Each CDR3 is given with its conserved first and last residue. A D gene is named only where the DNA matches it firmly. Not every row has a clone size; where given, it reads once, few, many or a size class.

j_call clone_size v_call d_call cdr3_aa cdr3_nt
TRBJ2-7 - TRBV12-3/TRBV12-4 TRBD2 CASSAGLAGHEQYF TGTGCCAGCAGTGCGGGACTAGCGGGACACGAGCAGTACTTC
TRBJ2-7 - TRBV28 - CASSIGPAAYEQYF TGTGCCAGCAGTATAGGGCCCGCGGCCTACGAGCAGTACTTC
TRBJ1-1 - TRBV29-1 - CSVARLNTEAFF TGCAGCGTTGCACGACTGAACACTGAAGCTTTCTTT
TRBJ2-7 - TRBV20-1 - CSARNFHGAYEQYF TGCAGTGCTAGAAACTTCCATGGGGCCTACGAGCAGTACTTC
TRBJ2-1 few TRBV24-1 - CATSDRGANEQFF TGTGCCACCAGTGACCGGGGGGCCAATGAGCAGTTCTTC
TRBJ2-2 - TRBV2 TRBD1 CASSEGQGSTGELFF TGTGCCAGCAGTGAGGGACAGGGAAGCACCGGGGAGCTGTTTTTT
TRBJ2-5 - TRBV4-3 TRBD2 CASSQVRRLAGGHTYF TGCGCCAGCAGCCAAGTGAGGCGGCTAGCGGGGGGACATACGTACTTC
TRBJ1-1 once TRBV27 - CASSLGWDTEAFF TGTGCCAGCAGTCTAGGGTGGGACACTGAAGCTTTCTTT
TRBJ1-1 - TRBV27 TRBD1 CASSSQGYPEAFF TGTGCCAGCAGTTCACAGGGGTATCCTGAAGCTTTCTTT
TRBJ2-3 - TRBV30 - CAWSRTYTDTQYF TGTGCCTGGAGTCGTACTTACACAGATACGCAGTATTTT
TRBJ2-1 - TRBV29-1 TRBD1 CSVRDRPTYNEQFF TGCAGCGTCAGGGACAGGCCCACCTACAATGAGCAGTTCTTC
TRBJ2-2 - TRBV15 - CATSLKQRQSANTGELFF TGTGCCACCAGCCTCAAACAAAGACAGAGCGCGAACACCGGGGAGCTGTTTTTT
TRBJ1-1 - TRBV20-1 - CSARDHLNTEAFF TGCAGTGCTAGAGATCATCTGAACACTGAAGCTTTCTTT
TRBJ2-7 - TRBV6-6 - CASSKTGHEQYF TGTGCCAGCAGTAAGACAGGTCACGAGCAGTACTTC
TRBJ1-5 - TRBV28 - CASSLGRGEQPQHF TGTGCCAGCAGTTTGGGGCGGGGAGAGCAGCCCCAGCATTTT
TRBJ1-2 once TRBV29-1 TRBD1 CSVEGDRGAYPGYTF TGCAGCGTTGAGGGAGACAGGGGGGCCTATCCTGGCTACACCTTC
TRBJ1-2 - TRBV2 - CASSGSGLGGYTF TGTGCCAGCAGTGGTTCGGGCTTGGGTGGCTACACCTTC
TRBJ2-1 - TRBV30 - CAWRWNYNEQFF TGTGCCTGGAGATGGAACTACAATGAGCAGTTCTTC
TRBJ2-6 - TRBV20-1 TRBD2 CSARMAGGRIANVLTF TGCAGTGCTAGGATGGCGGGGGGGAGAATTGCCAACGTCCTGACTTTC
TRBJ2-7 - TRBV29-1 TRBD1 CSVQDRGYEQYF TGCAGCGTTCAGGACAGGGGCTACGAGCAGTACTTC
TRBJ2-5 - TRBV12-3/TRBV12-4 TRBD2 CASSPGAAGGQTQYF TGTGCCAGCAGCCCGGGGGCAGCGGGGGGTCAGACCCAGTACTTC
TRBJ2-5 - TRBV20-1 - CSATPLHGPAKTQYF TGCAGTGCCACCCCCTTGCACGGGCCGGCCAAGACCCAGTACTTC
TRBJ2-3 once TRBV24-1 - CATSDLQGPDTQYF TGTGCCACCAGTGATTTACAGGGCCCAGATACGCAGTATTTT
TRBJ2-3 - TRBV12-5 TRBD2 CASGLTSGSTDTQYF TGTGCTAGTGGTTTGACTAGCGGGAGCACAGATACGCAGTATTTT
TRBJ1-1 - TRBV3-1 - CASSQESRVGTEAFF TGTGCCAGCAGCCAAGAATCCAGGGTAGGCACTGAAGCTTTCTTT
TRBJ2-3 - TRBV5-4 - CASSINSADTQYF TGTGCCAGCTCGATAAACTCGGCAGATACGCAGTATTTT
TRBJ1-2 once TRBV6-5 - CASSQDRIKGYTF TGTGCCAGCAGCCAAGACAGGATTAAGGGCTACACCTTC
TRBJ2-5 once TRBV7-2 - CASSPGSLGETQYF TGTGCCAGCAGCCCCGGTAGCCTTGGGGAGACCCAGTACTTC
TRBJ2-7 - TRBV7-2 - CASSLVVDFEQYF TGTGCCAGCAGCTTAGTTGTGGATTTCGAGCAGTACTTC
TRBJ2-7 once TRBV5-1 - CASSLQPGDEQYF TGCGCCAGCAGCTTGCAACCTGGGGACGAGCAGTACTTC
TRBJ2-1 - TRBV3-1 - CASGQPDYNEQFF TGTGCCAGCGGACAACCCGACTACAATGAGCAGTTCTTC
TRBJ2-7 - TRBV20-1 - CSARRTQGMAYEQYF TGCAGTGCTAGAAGGACCCAGGGGATGGCCTACGAGCAGTACTTC
TRBJ2-3 - TRBV20-1 - CSAPELTSTDTQYF TGCAGTGCTCCCGAACTGACGAGCACAGATACGCAGTATTTT
TRBJ2-7 - TRBV5-6 - CASSLRWDGAYEQYF TGTGCCAGCAGCTTAAGGTGGGACGGAGCGTACGAGCAGTACTTC
TRBJ1-4 - TRBV18 - CASSPTGLNEKLFF TGTGCCAGCTCACCAACAGGTCTAAATGAAAAACTGTTTTTT
TRBJ2-5 - TRBV24-1 - CATSEAEGRGETQYF TGTGCCACCAGTGAGGCCGAGGGGCGGGGAGAGACCCAGTACTTC
TRBJ1-6 - TRBV28 - CASSLSQSPLHF TGTGCCAGCAGTTTATCACAATCACCCCTCCACTTT
TRBJ2-7 - TRBV5-1 TRBD1 CASSLLQGATYEQYF TGCGCCAGCAGCTTACTTCAGGGGGCAACCTACGAGCAGTACTTC
TRBJ1-2 - TRBV20-1 - CSAIKGSGYTF TGCAGTGCTATCAAGGGGAGCGGCTACACCTTC